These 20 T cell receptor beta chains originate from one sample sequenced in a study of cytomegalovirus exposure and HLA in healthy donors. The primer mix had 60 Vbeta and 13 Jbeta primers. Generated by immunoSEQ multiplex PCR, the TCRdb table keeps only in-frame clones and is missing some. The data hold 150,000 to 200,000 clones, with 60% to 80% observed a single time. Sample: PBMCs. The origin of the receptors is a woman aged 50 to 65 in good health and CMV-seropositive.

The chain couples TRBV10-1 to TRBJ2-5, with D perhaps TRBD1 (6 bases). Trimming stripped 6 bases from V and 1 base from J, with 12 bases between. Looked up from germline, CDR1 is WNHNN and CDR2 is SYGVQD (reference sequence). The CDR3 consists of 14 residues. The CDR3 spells CASSLGTPQETQYF. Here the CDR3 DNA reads TGCGCCAGCAGCCTCGGGACACCCCAAGAGACCCAGTACTTC.

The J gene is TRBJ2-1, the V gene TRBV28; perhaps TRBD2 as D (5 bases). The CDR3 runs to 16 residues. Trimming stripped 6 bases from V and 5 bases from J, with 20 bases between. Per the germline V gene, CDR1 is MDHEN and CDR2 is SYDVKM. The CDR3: CASRGVEAAPDNEQFF. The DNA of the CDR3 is TGTGCCAGCAGGGGTGTGGAGGCCGCACCTGACAATGAGCAGTTCTTC.

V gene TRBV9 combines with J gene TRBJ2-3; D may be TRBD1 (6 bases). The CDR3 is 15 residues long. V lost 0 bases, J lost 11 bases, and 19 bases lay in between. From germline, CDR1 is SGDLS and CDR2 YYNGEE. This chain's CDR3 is CASSVAQGPLLGQYF. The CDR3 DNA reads TGTGCCAGCAGCGTAGCACAGGGACCTCTTTTGGGGCAGTATTTT.

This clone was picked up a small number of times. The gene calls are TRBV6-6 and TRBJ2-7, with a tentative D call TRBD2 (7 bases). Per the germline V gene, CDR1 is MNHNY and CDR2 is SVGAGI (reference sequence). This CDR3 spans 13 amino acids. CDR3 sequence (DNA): TGTGCCAGCAGTTACTCGATAGGGGGGGCCCGCTGGGTC. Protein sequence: CASSYSIGGARWV.

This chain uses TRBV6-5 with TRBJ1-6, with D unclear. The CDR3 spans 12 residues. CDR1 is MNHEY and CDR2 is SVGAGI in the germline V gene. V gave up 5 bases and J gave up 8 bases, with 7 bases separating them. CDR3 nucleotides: TGTGCCAGCAGTGAAGACTATTCACCCCTCCACTTT. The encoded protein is CASSEDYSPLHF.

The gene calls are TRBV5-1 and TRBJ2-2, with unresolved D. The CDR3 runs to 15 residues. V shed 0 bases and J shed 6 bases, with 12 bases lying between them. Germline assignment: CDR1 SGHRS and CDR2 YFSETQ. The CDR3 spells CASSLGSLTPGELFF. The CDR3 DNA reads TGCGCCAGCAGCTTGGGGTCACTAACTCCCGGGGAGCTGTTTTTT.

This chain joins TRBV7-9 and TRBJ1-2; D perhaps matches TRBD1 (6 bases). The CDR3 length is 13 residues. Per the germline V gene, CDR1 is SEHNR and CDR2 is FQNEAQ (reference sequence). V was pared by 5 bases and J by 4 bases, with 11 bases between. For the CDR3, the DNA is TGTGCCAGCAGCCCTACAGGGACCTATGGCTACACCTTC. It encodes CASSPTGTYGYTF.

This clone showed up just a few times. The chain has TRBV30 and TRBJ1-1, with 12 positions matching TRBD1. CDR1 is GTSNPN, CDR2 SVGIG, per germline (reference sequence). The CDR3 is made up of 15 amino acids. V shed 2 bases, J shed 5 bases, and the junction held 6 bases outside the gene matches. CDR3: CAWSTGTGGRTEAFF. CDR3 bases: TGTGCCTGGAGTACGGGGACAGGGGGCCGTACTGAAGCTTTCTTT.

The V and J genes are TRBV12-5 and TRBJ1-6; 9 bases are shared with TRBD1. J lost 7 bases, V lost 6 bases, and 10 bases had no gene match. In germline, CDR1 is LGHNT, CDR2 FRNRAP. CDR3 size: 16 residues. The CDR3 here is CASGETGGAQNSPLHF. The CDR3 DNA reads TGTGCTAGTGGCGAAACAGGGGGCGCTCAGAATTCACCCCTCCACTTT.

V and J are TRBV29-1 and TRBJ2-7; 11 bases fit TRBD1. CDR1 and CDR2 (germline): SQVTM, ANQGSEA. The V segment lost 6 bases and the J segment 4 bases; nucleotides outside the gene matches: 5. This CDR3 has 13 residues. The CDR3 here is CSVPGQGAYEQYF. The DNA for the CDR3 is TGCAGCGTCCCCGGACAGGGGGCTTACGAGCAGTACTTC.

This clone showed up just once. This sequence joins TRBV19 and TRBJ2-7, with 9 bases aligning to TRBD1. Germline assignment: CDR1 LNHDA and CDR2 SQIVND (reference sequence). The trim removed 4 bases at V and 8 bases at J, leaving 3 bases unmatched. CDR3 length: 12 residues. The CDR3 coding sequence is TGTGCCAGTAGTAGGGACAGGGCAAAGCAGTACTTC. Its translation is CASSRDRAKQYF.

The CDR3 sequence is CASSQDRGLAGTDEQFF. CDR3 nucleotide sequence: TGCGCCAGCAGCCAAGATAGAGGCCTAGCGGGGACCGATGAGCAGTTCTTC. This sequence joins TRBV4-1 and TRBJ2-1; 9 positions agree with TRBD2. Germline V gives CDR1 MGHRA, CDR2 YSYEKL. V dropped 0 bases and J dropped 8; count of bases not matched to a gene: 11. The length of the CDR3 is 17 residues.

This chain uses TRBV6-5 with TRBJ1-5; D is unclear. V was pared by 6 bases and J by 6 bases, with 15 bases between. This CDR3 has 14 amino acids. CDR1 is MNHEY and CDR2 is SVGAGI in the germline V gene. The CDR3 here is CASRTADYAQPQHF. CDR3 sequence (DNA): TGTGCCAGCAGGACGGCGGACTACGCTCAGCCCCAGCATTTT.

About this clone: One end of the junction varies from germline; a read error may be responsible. The CDR3 sequence: CASRNGQGLAYGQYF. The DNA for the CDR3 is TGTGCCAGCAGGAACGGACAGGGACTGGCCTACGGGCAGTACTTC. This chain joins TRBV5-4 and TRBJ2-7; 8 bases agree with TRBD1. From germline, CDR1 is SGHNT and CDR2 YYREEE (reference sequence). The CDR3 has 15 residues.

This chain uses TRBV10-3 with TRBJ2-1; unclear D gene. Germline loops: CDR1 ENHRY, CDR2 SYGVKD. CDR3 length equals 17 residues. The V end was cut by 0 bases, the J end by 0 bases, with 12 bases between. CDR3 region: CAISESNRRVSYNEQFF. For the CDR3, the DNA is TGTGCCATCAGTGAGTCGAACAGACGAGTCTCCTACAATGAGCAGTTCTTC.

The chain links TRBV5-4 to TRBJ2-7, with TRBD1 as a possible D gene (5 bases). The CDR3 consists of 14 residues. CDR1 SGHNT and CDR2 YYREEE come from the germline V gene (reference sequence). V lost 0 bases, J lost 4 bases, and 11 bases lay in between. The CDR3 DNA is TGTGCCAGCAGCTTGGATGGGGCGTCTTACGAGCAGTACTTC. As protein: CASSLDGASYEQYF.

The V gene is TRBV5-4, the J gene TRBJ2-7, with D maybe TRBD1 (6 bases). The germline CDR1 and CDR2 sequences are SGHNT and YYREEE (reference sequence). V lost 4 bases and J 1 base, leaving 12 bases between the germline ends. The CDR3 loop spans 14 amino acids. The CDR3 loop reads CASSRGHPSYEQYF. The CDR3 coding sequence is TGTGCCAGCAGCCGGGGACACCCATCCTACGAGCAGTACTTC.

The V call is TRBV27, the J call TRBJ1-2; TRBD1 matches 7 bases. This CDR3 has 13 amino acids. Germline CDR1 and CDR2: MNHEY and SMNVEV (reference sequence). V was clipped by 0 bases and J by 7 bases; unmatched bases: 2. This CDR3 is CASSLSRQGGYTF. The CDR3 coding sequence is TGTGCCAGCAGTTTATCCAGACAGGGTGGCTACACCTTC.

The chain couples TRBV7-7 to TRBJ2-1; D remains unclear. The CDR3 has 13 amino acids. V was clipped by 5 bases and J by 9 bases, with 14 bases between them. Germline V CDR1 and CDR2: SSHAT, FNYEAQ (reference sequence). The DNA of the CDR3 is TGTGCCAGCAGCCCTCGAGGTAGAGGTGAGCAGTTCTTC. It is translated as CASSPRGRGEQFF.

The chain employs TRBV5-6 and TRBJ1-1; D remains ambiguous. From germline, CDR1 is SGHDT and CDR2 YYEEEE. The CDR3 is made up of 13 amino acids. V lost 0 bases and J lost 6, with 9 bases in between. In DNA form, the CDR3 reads TGTGCCAGCAGCTTGGTCGTGGGCCCTGAAGCTTTCTTT. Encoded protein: CASSLVVGPEAFF.